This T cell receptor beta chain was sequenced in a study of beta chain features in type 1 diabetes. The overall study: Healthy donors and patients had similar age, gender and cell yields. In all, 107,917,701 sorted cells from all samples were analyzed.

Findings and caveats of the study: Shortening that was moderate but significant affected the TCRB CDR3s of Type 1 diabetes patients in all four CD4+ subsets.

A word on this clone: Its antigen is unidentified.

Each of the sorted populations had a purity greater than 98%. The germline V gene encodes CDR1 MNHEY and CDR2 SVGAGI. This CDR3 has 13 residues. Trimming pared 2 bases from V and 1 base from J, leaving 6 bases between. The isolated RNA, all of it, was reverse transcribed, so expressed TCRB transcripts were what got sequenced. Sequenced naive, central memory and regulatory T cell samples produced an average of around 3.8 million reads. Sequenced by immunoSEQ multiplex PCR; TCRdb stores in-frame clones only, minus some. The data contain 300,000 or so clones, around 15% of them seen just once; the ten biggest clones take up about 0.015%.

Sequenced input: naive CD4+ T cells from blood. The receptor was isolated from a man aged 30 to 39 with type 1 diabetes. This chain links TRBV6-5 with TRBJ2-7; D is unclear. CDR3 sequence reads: CASSYAYSYEQYF. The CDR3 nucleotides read TGTGCCAGCAGTTACGCGTATTCCTACGAGCAGTACTTC.